This T cell receptor (beta chain) emerged from a study of Ad26.COV2.S vaccination and SARS-CoV-2 variants. This CDR3 spans 16 amino acids. With 0 bases clipped from V and 0 bases from J, the junction kept 5 bases outside the gene matches. Germline assignment: CDR1 MNHEY and CDR2 SMNVEV (reference sequence). Method: immunoSEQ multiplex PCR; TCRdb's copy keeps in-frame clones and lacks some. The sample gives 300,000 to 400,000 clones, 75% to 90% of which show up once; roughly 5% is in the top ten. As to treatment: 15 to 20 received Ad26.COV2.S at low or high dose, single or two shots; about 5 received placebo; per-sample allocation not given. It was on day 63 after the first vaccine or placebo injection that samples were taken.

The chain uses TRBV27 and TRBJ2-7; TRBD1 matches 7 bases. The TCR comes from a person between 18 and 59 years old who received the Ad26.COV2.S COVID-19 vaccine or a placebo. Sequenced material: peripheral blood, taken in a trial of Ad26.COV2.S vaccine versus placebo. The CDR3 DNA is TGTGCCAGCAGTTTATCTGGACAGGCACGCTCCTACGAGCAGTACTTC. It codes for CASSLSGQARSYEQYF.